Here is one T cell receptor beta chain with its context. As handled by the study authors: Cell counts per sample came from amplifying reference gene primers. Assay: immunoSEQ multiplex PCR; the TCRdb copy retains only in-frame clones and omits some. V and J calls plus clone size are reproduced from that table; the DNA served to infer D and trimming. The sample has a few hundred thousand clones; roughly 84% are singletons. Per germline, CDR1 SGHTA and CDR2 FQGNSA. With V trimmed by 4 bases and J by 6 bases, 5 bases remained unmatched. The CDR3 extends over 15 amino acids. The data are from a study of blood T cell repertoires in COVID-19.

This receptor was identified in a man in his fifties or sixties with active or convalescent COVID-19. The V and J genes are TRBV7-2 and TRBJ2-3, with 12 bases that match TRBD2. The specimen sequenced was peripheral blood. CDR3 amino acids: CASSYLAGGPDTQYF. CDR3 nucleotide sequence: TGTGCCAGCAGCTACCTAGCGGGGGGGCCCGATACGCAGTATTTT.